Below, 12 T cell receptor beta chains from the same sample are listed, as sequenced in a study of T cell changes during pregnancy in multiple sclerosis. Libraries were prepared by immunoSEQ multiplex PCR; TCRdb keeps only in-frame clonotypes and omits some of them. The sample has about 43,000 clones, approximately 87% seen once. The source material was peripheral blood, sampled in the second trimester of pregnancy. These receptor sequences come from a female donor in good health, enrolled as a control in a pregnancy study.

This chain links TRBV30 with TRBJ1-1, with D uncertain. The CDR3 covers 12 residues. CDR1 and CDR2 from the germline V gene are GTSNPN and SVGIG (reference sequence). V lost 2 bases to trimming and J lost 7 bases, with 11 bases between them. DNA for the CDR3: TGTGCCTGGAGTCCCCTAGCCCTTGAAGCTTTCTTT. Translation: CAWSPLALEAFF.

The V and J genes are TRBV10-3 and TRBJ1-2, with 8 positions matching TRBD1. CDR1 and CDR2 (germline): ENHRY, SYGVKD. CDR3 length: 15 amino acids. With 3 bases clipped from V and 6 bases from J, the junction kept 9 bases outside the gene matches. The CDR3 DNA reads TGTGCCATCAGTGAACCGGCAGGGGGCAGGAATGGCTACACCTTC. Protein: CAISEPAGGRNGYTF.

The chain employs TRBV10-3 and TRBJ1-3, with 10 bases matching TRBD1. The V and J ends lost 5 bases and 0 bases, in that order; junction bases with no gene match: 4. In germline, CDR1 is ENHRY, CDR2 SYGVKD. CDR3 length: 16 amino acids. The CDR3 DNA sequence: TGTGCCATCAGTTCGGGACAGGGGCCCTCTGGAAACACCATATATTTT. The encoded protein is CAISSGQGPSGNTIYF.

This clone was seen a single time. The chain combines TRBV5-4 with TRBJ2-7; 8 bases are shared with TRBD2. J gave up 0 bases and V 6 bases, and 5 bases lay outside the gene matches. The CDR3 runs to 14 residues. Per germline, CDR1 SGHNT and CDR2 YYREEE (reference sequence). The CDR3: CASTRAGDSYEQYF. The CDR3 bases are TGTGCCAGCACCCGAGCGGGGGACTCCTACGAGCAGTACTTC.

V is TRBV5-1 and J is TRBJ2-1; TRBD2 matches at 7 bases. Per germline, CDR1 SGHRS and CDR2 YFSETQ. This CDR3 spans 14 amino acids. The trim removed 0 bases at V and 8 bases at J, leaving 5 bases unmatched. Here the CDR3 DNA reads TGCGCCAGCAGCTTGGAGGGAGGGCCGTATGAGCAGTTCTTC. Residues: CASSLEGGPYEQFF. Supplemented by reference TRBV5-1 and TRBJ2-1, the full variable domain reads KAGVTQTPRYLIKTRGQQVTLSCSPISGHRSVSWYQQTPGQGLQFLFEYFSETQRNKGNFPGRFSGRQFSNSRSEMNVSTLELGDSALYLCASSLEGGPYEQFFGPGTRLTVL.

The chain joins TRBV5-6 to TRBJ2-3; weak D call: TRBD2 (6 bases). V gave up 3 bases and J gave up 3 bases, with 17 bases separating them. The CDR3 totals 16 residues. Germline V lookup: CDR1 SGHDT, CDR2 YYEEEE. This CDR3 is CASSWGPPGRTDTQYF. The DNA of the CDR3 is TGTGCCAGCAGCTGGGGACCCCCCGGGAGAACAGATACGCAGTATTTT.

J is TRBJ1-2 and V is TRBV5-1; D is possibly TRBD1 (5 bases). Germline CDR1 is SGHRS and CDR2 is YFSETQ. V was clipped by 5 bases and J by 6 bases, with 8 bases between them. The CDR3 length is 11 residues. CDR3 sequence: CASSPGNGYTF. The CDR3 DNA reads as TGCGCCAGCAGTCCAGGGAATGGCTACACCTTC. Together with reference TRBV5-1 and TRBJ1-2, the CDR3 gives the full variable domain: KAGVTQTPRYLIKTRGQQVTLSCSPISGHRSVSWYQQTPGQGLQFLFEYFSETQRNKGNFPGRFSGRQFSNSRSEMNVSTLELGDSALYLCASSPGNGYTFGSGTRLTVV.

This chain connects TRBV19 to TRBJ2-3; tentative D call: TRBD2 (5 bases). The germline gives CDR1 LNHDA, CDR2 SQIVND (reference sequence). V was pared by 1 base and J by 2 bases, with 7 bases between. The CDR3 runs 14 residues. The CDR3 loop is CASSIALATDTQYF. The CDR3 DNA sequence: TGTGCCAGTAGTATAGCCCTAGCCACAGATACGCAGTATTTT.

This clone is a singleton in its sample. The chain links TRBV28 to TRBJ2-3, with 7 positions matching TRBD1. CDR3 length: 17 residues. Trimming cost V 7 bases and J 4 bases; bases outside gene matches: 17. The germline V gene has CDR1 MDHEN and CDR2 SYDVKM. The CDR3 spells CASTSISTGTRSDTQYF. The CDR3 nucleotides are TGTGCCAGCACCTCCATATCGACAGGGACGAGATCAGATACGCAGTATTTT.

The V gene is TRBV6-5, the J gene TRBJ1-1, with a weak D call TRBD1 (5 bases). The ends were cut back, 2 bases at V and 4 bases at J, with 14 bases in the middle. Germline CDR1 is MNHEY and CDR2 is SVGAGI. The CDR3 runs 15 residues. The CDR3 nucleotides are TGTGCCAGCAGTTACCCCCAGGGAGGTACCACTGAAGCTTTCTTT. Translating gives CASSYPQGGTTEAFF.

J is TRBJ2-5 and V is TRBV10-3, with TRBD2 matching over 10 bases. CDR1 and CDR2 (germline): ENHRY, SYGVKD. The V gene end was trimmed by 3 bases and the J gene end by 2 bases; junction bases not matched to a gene: 6. This CDR3 is 16 amino acids long. The CDR3 protein is CAISDPGLAAQETQYF. The CDR3 DNA follows: TGTGCCATCAGTGACCCTGGACTAGCGGCTCAAGAGACCCAGTACTTC.

The V gene is TRBV6-5, the J gene TRBJ2-5, with a weak D call TRBD1 (5 bases). The length of the CDR3 is 11 residues. Trimming left V 8 bases short and J 5 bases short, with 9 bases between. The germline V gene encodes CDR1 MNHEY and CDR2 SVGAGI. The CDR3 loop reads CASSPGETQYF. In DNA form, the CDR3 reads TGTGCCAGCTCCCCAGGGGAGACCCAGTACTTC.